This TCR beta chain comes out of a study of blood T cell repertoires in COVID-19. Study-wide context: The origin of the acute and convalescent COVID-19 samples was the United States, Italy and Spain. PBMCs, B-cell-depleted T cells, or T cells were the source of the cDNA or gDNA that made up the material.

As originally analysed: Amplifying reference gene primers gave estimates of nucleated cell counts. TCRdb's table, derived via immunoSEQ multiplex PCR, lists solely in-frame clones and lacks some. V and J calls and clone size are copied from that table; D and trimming were computed from the DNA. The table records 85,000 to 100,000 clones, 75% to 95% of them present only once. Germline V gene sequence: CDR1 GTSNPN, CDR2 SVGIG (reference sequence). This CDR3 region has 11 residues. V lost 1 base to trimming and J lost 9 bases; unmatched junction nucleotides: 1. Material: peripheral blood. This TCR derives from a man aged 60-69 years with acute or convalescent COVID-19. This chain uses TRBV30 with TRBJ1-1; 8 bases are a match to TRBD1. This CDR3 is CAWSGQGKAFF. The CDR3 bases are TGTGCCTGGAGTGGACAGGGGAAAGCTTTCTTT.